This T cell receptor beta chain was profiled in a study of tumor-infiltrating lymphocytes in localized non-small cell lung cancer. Study-wide results and caveats: Compared with uninvolved lung, tumors showed higher T cell infiltration by TCRbeta sequencing.

TCRdb's table, derived via immunoSEQ multiplex PCR, lists solely in-frame clones and lacks some. The sample lists about 9,900 clones, 60% to 80% seen once, with less than 25% in the top ten. This clone came up a few times. The antigen is not known. The germline CDR1 and CDR2 sequences are SGHRS and YFSETQ. Trimming left V 4 bases short and J 7 bases short, with 31 bases between. The CDR3 spans 19 residues. The sample consisted of lung tumor tissue. The TCR originated in a human donor with non-small cell lung cancer. The chain links TRBV5-1 to TRBJ2-3; a possible D gene is TRBD2 (6 bases). DNA of the CDR3: TGCGCCAGCAGCACCGGGACCCCTGTAGCGCGGGGCCGCGGCCATACGCAGTATTTT. It yields the protein CASSTGTPVARGRGHTQYF.